One and the same sample provided the 11 T cell receptor beta chains below, sequenced in a study of blood T cell repertoires in COVID-19. Repertoires were generated with immunoSEQ multiplex PCR, while TCRdb's copy carries only in-frame clones and drops some. The profile shows roughly 200,000 clones, roughly 81% of them singletons. The material sequenced was peripheral blood. The receptors originated from a woman aged 70-85 years with active or convalescent COVID-19.

This clone was seen just once. The CDR3, as DNA: TGTGCCAGCAGTTGGCCTTGGGGCACCAATCAGCCCCAGCATTTT. Amino acid sequence: CASSWPWGTNQPQHF. The gene calls are TRBV6-2 or TRBV6-3 and TRBJ1-5; a weak D match, TRBD1 (5 bases). The CDR3 covers 15 residues. Trimming removed 4 bases at V and 3 bases at J, with 13 bases between. Per germline, CDR1 MNHEY and CDR2 SVGEGT.

The gene calls are TRBV27 and TRBJ1-6; D not resolved. Deletions cut 8 bases from V and 6 bases from J, with 14 bases between. CDR3 length: 14 amino acids. Germline values: CDR1 MNHEY, CDR2 SMNVEV (reference sequence). DNA of the CDR3: TGTGCCAGCGCACGGGAGATGAGTAATTCACCCCTCCACTTT. Its translation: CASAREMSNSPLHF.

The chain carries TRBV5-1 and TRBJ2-5; 11 bases align to TRBD2. Germline values: CDR1 SGHRS, CDR2 YFSETQ. Trimming at V came to 5 bases and at J to 0 bases, leaving 3 bases not matched to a gene. This CDR3 region has 15 residues. The CDR3 DNA sequence: TGCGCCAGCAGGGGGACTAGCGGCGACCAAGAGACCCAGTACTTC. Translated: CASRGTSGDQETQYF. The full variable domain, in which reference TRBV5-1 and TRBJ2-5 provide the parts outside the CDR3, is KAGVTQTPRYLIKTRGQQVTLSCSPISGHRSVSWYQQTPGQGLQFLFEYFSETQRNKGNFPGRFSGRQFSNSRSEMNVSTLELGDSALYLCASRGTSGDQETQYFGPGTRLLVL.

This clone turned up a few times. The chain has TRBV6-5 and TRBJ1-2; TRBD1 matches at 7 bases. The CDR3 is 13 amino acids. Germline V gene lookup returns CDR1 MNHEY and CDR2 SVGAGI. Losses at the gene ends were 6 bases for V and 8 bases for J; bases not matched to a gene: 9. CDR3 region: CASRTNTGVGYTF. The CDR3 DNA reads as TGTGCCAGCAGAACGAATACAGGGGTCGGCTACACCTTC.

The CDR3 is CASSIQGARSQPQHF. The CDR3, as DNA: TGTGCCAGTAGTATCCAGGGGGCACGAAGTCAGCCCCAGCATTTT. The chain couples TRBV19 to TRBJ1-5, with TRBD1 identical over 8 bases. Trimming cost V 3 bases and J 6 bases; bases outside gene matches: 7. This CDR3 has 15 amino acids. From germline, CDR1 is LNHDA and CDR2 SQIVND (reference sequence).

J is TRBJ2-5 and V is TRBV4-1; 7 bases match TRBD2. V lost 1 base and J lost 2; bases outside the gene matches: 7. Per the germline V gene, CDR1 is MGHRA and CDR2 is YSYEKL. The CDR3 contains 16 residues. For the CDR3, the DNA is TGCGCCAGCAGCCAAGGACTAGCAGATTTTCAAGAGACCCAGTACTTC. It encodes CASSQGLADFQETQYF.

This sequence joins TRBV9 and TRBJ2-1; D uncertain. The germline V gene has CDR1 SGDLS and CDR2 YYNGEE. The V gene lost 0 bases and the J gene lost 6 bases, with 7 bases spanning the gap. The CDR3 spans 13 residues. The CDR3 nucleotides read TGTGCCAGCAGCGTAGGGCCAACCAATGAGCAGTTCTTC. It translates to CASSVGPTNEQFF.

This clone has only one observation. The rearrangement joins TRBV18 to TRBJ2-5; maybe TRBD2 (6 bases). Per germline, CDR1 KGHSH and CDR2 LQKENI. The CDR3 is 17 amino acids. The ends were cut back, 0 bases at V and 4 bases at J, with 18 bases in the middle. The CDR3 DNA follows: TGTGCCAGCTCACCACCGGTCCCGGGAGTCTCTCCAGAGACCCAGTACTTC. Translation gives CASSPPVPGVSPETQYF.

V usage is TRBV19 and J usage is TRBJ2-7, with 8 bases that match TRBD1. Germline CDR1 reads LNHDA; CDR2 reads SQIVND (reference sequence). V dropped 5 bases and J dropped 0; count of bases not matched to a gene: 6. This CDR3 is built from 15 residues. The CDR3 coding sequence is TGTGCCAGTAGTCAGGGACAGGCGAGCTCCTACGAGCAGTACTTC. It translates to CASSQGQASSYEQYF.

The J gene is TRBJ1-2, the V gene TRBV24-1, with D hard to call. This CDR3 spans 14 amino acids. Germline V gives CDR1 KGHDR, CDR2 SFDVKD. V lost 4 bases to trimming and J lost 0 bases, with 8 bases between them. CDR3 residues: CATSESIANYGYTF. The CDR3 DNA is TGTGCCACCAGTGAGAGCATCGCTAACTATGGCTACACCTTC.

V and J are TRBV20-1 and TRBJ2-3; TRBD1 agrees at 10 bases. Germline assignment: CDR1 DFQATT and CDR2 SNEGSKA (reference sequence). The CDR3 totals 14 residues. The ends lost 3 bases at V and 3 bases at J; junction bases unmatched: 3. Here the CDR3 reads CSASRDRGTDTQYF. The CDR3 DNA is TGCAGTGCTAGTCGGGACAGGGGAACAGATACGCAGTATTTT.